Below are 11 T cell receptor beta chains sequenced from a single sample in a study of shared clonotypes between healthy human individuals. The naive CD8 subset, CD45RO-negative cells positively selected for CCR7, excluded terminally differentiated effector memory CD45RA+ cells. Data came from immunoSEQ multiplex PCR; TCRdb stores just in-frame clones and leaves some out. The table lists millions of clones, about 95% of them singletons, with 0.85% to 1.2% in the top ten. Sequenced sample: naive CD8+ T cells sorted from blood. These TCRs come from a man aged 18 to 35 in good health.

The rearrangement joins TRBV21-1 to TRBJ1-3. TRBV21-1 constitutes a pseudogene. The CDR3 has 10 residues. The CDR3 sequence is CASSCHTIYF. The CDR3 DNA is TGTGCCAGCTCCTGCCACACCATATATTTT.

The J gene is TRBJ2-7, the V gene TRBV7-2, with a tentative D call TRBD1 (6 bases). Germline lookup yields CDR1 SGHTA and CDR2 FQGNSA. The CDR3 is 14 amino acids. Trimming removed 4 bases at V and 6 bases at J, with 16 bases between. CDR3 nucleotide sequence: TGTGCCAGCAGCTCCCTGGGGGCCTTTGGCGAGCAGTACTTC. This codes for CASSSLGAFGEQYF.

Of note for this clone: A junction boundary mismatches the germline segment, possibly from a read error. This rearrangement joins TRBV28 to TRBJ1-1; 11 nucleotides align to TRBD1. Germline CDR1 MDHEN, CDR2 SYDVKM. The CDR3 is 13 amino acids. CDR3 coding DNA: TGTGCCAGCAGTCGGACAGGGGGCCCTGAGGCTTTCTTT. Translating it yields CASSRTGGPEAFF.

The CDR3 DNA reads as TGTGCCAGCAGTTTATCGGCTCCGGCAGGGGGCAATTCACCCCTCCACTTT. It specifies CASSLSAPAGGNSPLHF. The chain carries TRBV27 and TRBJ1-6, with TRBD1 identical over 8 bases. J gave up 7 bases and V 0 bases, and 8 bases lay outside the gene matches. The V gene's germline CDR1 is MNHEY and CDR2 SMNVEV (reference sequence). The CDR3 is 17 residues long.

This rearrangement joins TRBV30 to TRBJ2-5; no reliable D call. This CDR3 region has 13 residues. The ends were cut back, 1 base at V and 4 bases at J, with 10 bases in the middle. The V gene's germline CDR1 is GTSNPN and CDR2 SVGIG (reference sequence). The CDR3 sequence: CAWSGYNGETQYF. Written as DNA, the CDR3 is TGTGCCTGGAGTGGCTACAACGGAGAGACCCAGTACTTC.

CDR3 loop: CASSPHGRGDQPQHF. The CDR3 coding sequence is TGTGCCAGCAGCCCCCACGGGCGGGGGGATCAGCCCCAGCATTTT. The chain has TRBV9 and TRBJ1-5; D might be TRBD1 (5 bases). Germline V gene sequence: CDR1 SGDLS, CDR2 YYNGEE. Trimming shortened V by 4 bases and J by 5 bases, and 16 bases separated the two germline ends. The CDR3 has 15 residues.

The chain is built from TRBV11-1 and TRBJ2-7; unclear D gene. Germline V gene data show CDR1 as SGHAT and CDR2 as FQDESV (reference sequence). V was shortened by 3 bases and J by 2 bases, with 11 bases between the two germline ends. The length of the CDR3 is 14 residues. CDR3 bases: TGTGCCAGCAGCTTTGGTACAGAAACCTACGAGCAGTACTTC. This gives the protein CASSFGTETYEQYF.

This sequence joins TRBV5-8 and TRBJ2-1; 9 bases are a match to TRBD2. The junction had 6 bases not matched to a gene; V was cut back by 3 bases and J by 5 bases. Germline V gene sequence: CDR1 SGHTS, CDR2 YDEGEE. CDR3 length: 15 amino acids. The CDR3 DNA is TGTGCCAGCAGCTGGGGACTAGCTCCTCACAATGAGCAGTTCTTC. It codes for CASSWGLAPHNEQFF.

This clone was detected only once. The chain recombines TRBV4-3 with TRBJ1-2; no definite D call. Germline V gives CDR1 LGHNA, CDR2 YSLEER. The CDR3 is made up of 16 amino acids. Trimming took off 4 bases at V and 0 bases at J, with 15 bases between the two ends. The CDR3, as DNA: TGCGCCAGCAGCCCCAAAGAGAGTCAGACTAACTATGGCTACACCTTC. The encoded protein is CASSPKESQTNYGYTF.

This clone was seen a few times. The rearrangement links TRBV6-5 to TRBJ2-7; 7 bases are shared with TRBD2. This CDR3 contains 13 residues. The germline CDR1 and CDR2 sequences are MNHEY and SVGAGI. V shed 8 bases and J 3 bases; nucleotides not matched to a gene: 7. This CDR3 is CASCLAADYEQYF. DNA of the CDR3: TGTGCCAGCTGCCTAGCGGCCGACTACGAGCAGTACTTC.

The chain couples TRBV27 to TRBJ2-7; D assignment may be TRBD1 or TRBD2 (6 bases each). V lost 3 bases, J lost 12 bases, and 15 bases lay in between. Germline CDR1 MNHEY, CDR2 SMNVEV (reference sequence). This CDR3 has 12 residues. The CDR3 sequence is CASSFEGGDPYF. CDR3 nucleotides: TGTGCCAGCAGTTTTGAGGGGGGTGACCCGTACTTC.